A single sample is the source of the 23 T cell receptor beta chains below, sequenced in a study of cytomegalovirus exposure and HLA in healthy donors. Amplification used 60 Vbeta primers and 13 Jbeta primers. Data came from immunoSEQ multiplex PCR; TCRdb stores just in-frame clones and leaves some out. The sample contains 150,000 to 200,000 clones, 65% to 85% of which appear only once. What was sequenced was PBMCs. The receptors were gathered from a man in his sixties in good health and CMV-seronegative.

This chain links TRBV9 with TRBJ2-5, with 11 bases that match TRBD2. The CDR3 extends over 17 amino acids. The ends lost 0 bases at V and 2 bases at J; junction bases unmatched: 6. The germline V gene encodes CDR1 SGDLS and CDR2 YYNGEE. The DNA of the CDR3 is TGTGCCAGCAGCGTAGGGGGAGTAGCGGGGGGGCAAGAGACCCAGTACTTC. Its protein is CASSVGGVAGGQETQYF.

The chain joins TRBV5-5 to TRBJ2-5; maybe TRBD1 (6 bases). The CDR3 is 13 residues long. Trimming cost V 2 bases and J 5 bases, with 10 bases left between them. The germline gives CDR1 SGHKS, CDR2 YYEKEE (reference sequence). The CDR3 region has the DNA TGTGCCAGCAGCTTCGGAAGGGGGGAGACCCAGTACTTC. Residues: CASSFGRGETQYF.

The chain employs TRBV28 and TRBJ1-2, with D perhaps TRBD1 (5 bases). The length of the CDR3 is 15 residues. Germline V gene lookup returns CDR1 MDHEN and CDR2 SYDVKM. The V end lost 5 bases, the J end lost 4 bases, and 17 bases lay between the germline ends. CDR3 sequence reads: CASSPLDRRAYGYTF. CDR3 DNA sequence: TGTGCCAGCAGTCCTCTAGACAGACGGGCCTATGGCTACACCTTC.

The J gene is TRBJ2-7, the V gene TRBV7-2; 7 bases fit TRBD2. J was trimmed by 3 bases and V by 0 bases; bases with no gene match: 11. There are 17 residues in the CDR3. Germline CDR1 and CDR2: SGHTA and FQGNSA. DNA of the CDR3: TGTGCCAGCAGCTTAGCCACCCGAAGCGGCGGGGGCTACGAGCAGTACTTC. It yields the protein CASSLATRSGGGYEQYF. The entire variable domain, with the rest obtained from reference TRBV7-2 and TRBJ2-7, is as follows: GAGVSQSPSNKVTEKGKDVELRCDPISGHTALYWYRQSLGQGLEFLIYFQGNSAPDKSGLPSDRFSAERTGGSVSTLTIQRTQQEDSAVYLCASSLATRSGGGYEQYFGPGTRLTVT.

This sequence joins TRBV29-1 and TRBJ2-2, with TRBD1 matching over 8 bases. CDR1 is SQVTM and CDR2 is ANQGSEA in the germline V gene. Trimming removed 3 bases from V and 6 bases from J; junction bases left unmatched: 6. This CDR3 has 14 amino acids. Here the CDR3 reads CSVDDRGSAGELFF. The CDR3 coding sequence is TGCAGCGTTGATGACAGGGGTAGCGCCGGGGAGCTGTTTTTT.

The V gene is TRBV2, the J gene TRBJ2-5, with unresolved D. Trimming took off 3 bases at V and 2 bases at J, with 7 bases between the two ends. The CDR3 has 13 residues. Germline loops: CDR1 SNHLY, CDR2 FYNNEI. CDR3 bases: TGTGCCAGCAGTGATGACACACAAGAGACCCAGTACTTC. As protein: CASSDDTQETQYF. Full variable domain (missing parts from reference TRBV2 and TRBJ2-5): EPEVTQTPSHQVTQMGQEVILRCVPISNHLYFYWYRQILGQKVEFLVSFYNNEISEKSEIFDDQFSVERPDGSNFTLKIRSTKLEDSAMYFCASSDDTQETQYFGPGTRLLVL.

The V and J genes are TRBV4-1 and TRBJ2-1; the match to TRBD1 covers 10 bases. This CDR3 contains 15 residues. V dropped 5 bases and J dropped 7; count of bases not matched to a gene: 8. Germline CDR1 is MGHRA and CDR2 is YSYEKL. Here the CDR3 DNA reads TGCGCCAGCAGCAGGGACAGGGGAAATTCTAATGAGCAGTTCTTC. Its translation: CASSRDRGNSNEQFF.

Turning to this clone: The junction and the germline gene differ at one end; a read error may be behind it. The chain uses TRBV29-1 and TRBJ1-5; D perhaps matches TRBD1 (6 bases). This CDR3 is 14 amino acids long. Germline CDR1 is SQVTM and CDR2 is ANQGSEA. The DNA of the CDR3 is TGCAGCGCCACGACAGGAAAAGGCAATCAGCCCCAGAATTTT. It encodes CSATTGKGNQPQNF.

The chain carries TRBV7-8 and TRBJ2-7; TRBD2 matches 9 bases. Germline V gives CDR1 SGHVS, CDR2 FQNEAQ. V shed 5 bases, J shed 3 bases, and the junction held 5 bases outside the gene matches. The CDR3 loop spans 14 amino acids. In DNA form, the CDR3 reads TGTGCCAGCAGCATCGGACTAGCGAGCTACGAGCAGTACTTC. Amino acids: CASSIGLASYEQYF.

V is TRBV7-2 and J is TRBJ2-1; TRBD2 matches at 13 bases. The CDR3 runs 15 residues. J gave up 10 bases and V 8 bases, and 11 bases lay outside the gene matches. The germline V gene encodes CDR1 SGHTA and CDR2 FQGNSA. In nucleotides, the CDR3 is TGTGCCAGCCGGCAAACTAGCGGGAGGGCCGAGGAGCAGTTCTTC. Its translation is CASRQTSGRAEEQFF.

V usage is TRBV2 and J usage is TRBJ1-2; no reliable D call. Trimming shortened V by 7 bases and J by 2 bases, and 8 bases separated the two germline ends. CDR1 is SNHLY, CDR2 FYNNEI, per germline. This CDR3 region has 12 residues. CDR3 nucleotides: TGTGCCAGCAACCGCCAGAACTATGGCTACACCTTC. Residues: CASNRQNYGYTF.

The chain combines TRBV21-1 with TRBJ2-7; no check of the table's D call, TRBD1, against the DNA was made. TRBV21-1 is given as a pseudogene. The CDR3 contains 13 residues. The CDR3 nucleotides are TGTGCCAGCAGCAAGCGCCCCAGGGGCCGTCAGTACTTC. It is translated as CASSKRPRGRQYF.

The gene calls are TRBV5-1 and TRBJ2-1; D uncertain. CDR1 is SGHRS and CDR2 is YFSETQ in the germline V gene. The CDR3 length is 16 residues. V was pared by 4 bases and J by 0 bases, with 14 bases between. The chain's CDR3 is CASSPAYWSSYNEQFF. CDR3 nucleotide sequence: TGCGCCAGCAGCCCCGCATATTGGAGCTCCTACAATGAGCAGTTCTTC.

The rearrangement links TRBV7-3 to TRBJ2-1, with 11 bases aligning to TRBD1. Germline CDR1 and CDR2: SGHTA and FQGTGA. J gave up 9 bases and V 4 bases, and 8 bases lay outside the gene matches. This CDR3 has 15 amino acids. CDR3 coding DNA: TGTGCCAGCAGCTCTAAACCGGGACAGGGGGGTGAGCAGTTCTTC. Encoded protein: CASSSKPGQGGEQFF.

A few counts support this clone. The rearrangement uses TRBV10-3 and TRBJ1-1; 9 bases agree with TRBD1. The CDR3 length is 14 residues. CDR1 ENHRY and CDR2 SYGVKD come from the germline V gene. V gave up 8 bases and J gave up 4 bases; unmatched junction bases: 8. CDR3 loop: CAIRLGQGGTEAFF. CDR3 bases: TGTGCCATCCGCTTGGGACAGGGAGGCACTGAAGCTTTCTTT.

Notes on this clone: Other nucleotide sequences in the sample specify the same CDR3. The CDR3 DNA reads as TGTGCCAGCAGCTTGGATGGGGGCGGGGGTTACGAGCAGTACTTC. Residues: CASSLDGGGGYEQYF. The rearrangement uses TRBV5-5 and TRBJ2-7; D may be TRBD2 (7 bases). The germline V and J ends were trimmed by 0 bases and 4 bases, with 14 bases remaining between them. The CDR3 has 15 amino acids. The germline V gene encodes CDR1 SGHKS and CDR2 YYEKEE (reference sequence).

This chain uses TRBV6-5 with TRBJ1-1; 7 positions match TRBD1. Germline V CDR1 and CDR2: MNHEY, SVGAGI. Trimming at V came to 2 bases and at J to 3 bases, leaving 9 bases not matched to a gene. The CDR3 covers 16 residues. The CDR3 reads CASSYHLRTGDTEAFF. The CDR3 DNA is TGTGCCAGCAGTTACCACCTTCGGACAGGAGACACTGAAGCTTTCTTT.

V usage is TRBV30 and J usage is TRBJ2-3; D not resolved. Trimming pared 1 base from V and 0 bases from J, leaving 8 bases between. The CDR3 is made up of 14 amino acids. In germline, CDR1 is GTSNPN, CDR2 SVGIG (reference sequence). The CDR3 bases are TGTGCCTGGAGTGGTGGGCAGAGCACAGATACGCAGTATTTT. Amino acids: CAWSGGQSTDTQYF.

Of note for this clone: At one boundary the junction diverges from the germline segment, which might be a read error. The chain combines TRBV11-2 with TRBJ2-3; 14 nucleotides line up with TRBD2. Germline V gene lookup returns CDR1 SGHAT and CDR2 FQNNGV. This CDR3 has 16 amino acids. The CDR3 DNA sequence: TGTGCCAACAGCCAGGGACTAGCGGGGGACACAGATACGCAGTATTTT. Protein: CANSQGLAGDTDTQYF. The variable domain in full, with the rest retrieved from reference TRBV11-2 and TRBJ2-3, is EAGVAQSPRYKIIEKRQSVAFWCNPISGHATLYWYQQILGQGPKLLIQFQNNGVVDDSQLPKDRFSAERLKGVDSTLKIQPAKLEDSAVYLCANSQGLAGDTDTQYFGPGTRLTVL.

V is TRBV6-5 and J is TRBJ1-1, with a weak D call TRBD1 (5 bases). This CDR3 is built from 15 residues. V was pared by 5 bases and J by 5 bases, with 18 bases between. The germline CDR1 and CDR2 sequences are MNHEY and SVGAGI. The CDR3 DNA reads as TGTGCCAGCAGTCCGCGACAGCGGGCTAAAACTGAAGCTTTCTTT. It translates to CASSPRQRAKTEAFF.

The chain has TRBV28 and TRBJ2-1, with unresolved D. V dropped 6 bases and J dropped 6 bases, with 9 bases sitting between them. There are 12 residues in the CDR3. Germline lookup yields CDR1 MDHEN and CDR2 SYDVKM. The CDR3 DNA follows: TGTGCCAGCAGACCAGGTCGCAATGAGCAGTTCTTC. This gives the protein CASRPGRNEQFF.

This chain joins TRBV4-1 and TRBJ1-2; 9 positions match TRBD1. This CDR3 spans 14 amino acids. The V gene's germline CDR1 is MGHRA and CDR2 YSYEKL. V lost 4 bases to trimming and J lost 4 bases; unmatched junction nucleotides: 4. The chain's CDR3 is CASSPQGASYGYTF. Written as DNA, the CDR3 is TGCGCCAGCAGCCCACAGGGGGCCAGCTATGGCTACACCTTC.

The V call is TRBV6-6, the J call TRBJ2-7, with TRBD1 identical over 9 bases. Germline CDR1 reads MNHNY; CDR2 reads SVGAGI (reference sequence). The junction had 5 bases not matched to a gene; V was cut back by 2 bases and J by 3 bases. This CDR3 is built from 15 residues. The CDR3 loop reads CASSYPRDRDYEQYF. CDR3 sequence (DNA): TGTGCCAGCAGTTACCCCCGGGACAGGGACTACGAGCAGTACTTC.